One sample yielded the 11 T cell receptor beta chains listed below, sequenced in a study of blood T cell repertoires in COVID-19. Profiled with immunoSEQ multiplex PCR; TCRdb holds only in-frame clones, not every one. The table shows 300,000 or so clones, with 65% to 90% occurring only once. The sequenced material came from PBMCs or T cells enriched from blood (not recorded which). Receptor source: a woman aged 40-49 years with acute COVID-19.

This clone showed up just once. The J gene is TRBJ2-7, the V gene TRBV5-4, with 12 bases aligning to TRBD2. This CDR3 has 13 residues. CDR1 SGHNT and CDR2 YYREEE come from the germline V gene (reference sequence). V shed 9 bases, J shed 3 bases, and the junction held 4 bases outside the gene matches. The CDR3, as DNA: TGTGCCACCCAGACTAGCGGGAGCTACGAGCAGTACTTC. Amino acids: CATQTSGSYEQYF.

This chain joins TRBV15 and TRBJ1-1; D is perhaps TRBD1 (6 bases). Trimming removed 1 base from V and 5 bases from J, with 14 bases in between. In germline, CDR1 is LNHNV, CDR2 YYDKDF (reference sequence). The length of the CDR3 is 15 residues. The CDR3 reads CATSRAPGTKTEAFF. Written as DNA, the CDR3 is TGTGCCACCAGCAGAGCCCCAGGGACAAAGACTGAAGCTTTCTTT. Looking up the rest from reference TRBV15 and TRBJ1-1 gives the full variable domain: DAMVIQNPRYQVTQFGKPVTLSCSQTLNHNVMYWYQQKSSQAPKLLFHYYDKDFNNEADTPDNFQSRRPNTSFCFLDIRSPGLGDTAMYLCATSRAPGTKTEAFFGQGTRLTVV.

The CDR3 DNA sequence: TGTGCCAGCAGCGATCAGGGAAACAATGAGCAGTTCTTC. It specifies CASSDQGNNEQFF. V and J are TRBV9 and TRBJ2-1; D is perhaps TRBD1 (5 bases). This CDR3 has 13 amino acids. The germline CDR1 and CDR2 sequences are SGDLS and YYNGEE. V was trimmed by 3 bases and J by 5 bases, leaving 9 bases between them. The entire variable domain, with the rest obtained from reference TRBV9 and TRBJ2-1, is as follows: DSGVTQTPKHLITATGQRVTLRCSPRSGDLSVYWYQQSLDQGLQFLIQYYNGEERAKGNILERFSAQQFPDLHSELNLSSLELGDSALYFCASSDQGNNEQFFGPGTRLTVL.

This clone has a handful of counts. This chain connects TRBV20-1 to TRBJ1-5; D ambiguous. V was trimmed by 3 bases and J by 3 bases, leaving 9 bases between them. Germline V lookup: CDR1 DFQATT, CDR2 SNEGSKA (reference sequence). The CDR3 runs to 13 residues. The CDR3 DNA reads as TGCAGTGCTAGTGCGGGTTCCAATCAGCCCCAGCATTTT. Translated: CSASAGSNQPQHF.

This chain links TRBV2 with TRBJ1-5; unclear D gene. CDR1 is SNHLY and CDR2 is FYNNEI in the germline V gene. CDR3 length: 14 residues. With 6 bases removed from V and 10 bases from J, the gap between germline ends came to 19 bases. CDR3 sequence: CASSPRGREEPQHF. The DNA of the CDR3 is TGTGCCAGCAGCCCGCGGGGTAGGGAGGAACCCCAGCATTTT.

The chain carries TRBV28 and TRBJ1-2; no firm D call. The ends were cut back, 5 bases at V and 2 bases at J, with 18 bases in the middle. The CDR3 sequence is 16 residues long. Germline V gives CDR1 MDHEN, CDR2 SYDVKM. CDR3 sequence: CASSPFSLRENYGYTF. For the CDR3, the DNA is TGTGCCAGCAGTCCTTTTTCCCTCCGGGAGAACTATGGCTACACCTTC.

The V call is TRBV7-3, the J call TRBJ1-1; D perhaps matches TRBD1 (6 bases). The germline V and J ends were trimmed by 5 bases and 2 bases, with 12 bases remaining between them. This CDR3 has 14 residues. Germline V gene sequence: CDR1 SGHTA, CDR2 FQGTGA. The CDR3 DNA is TGTGCCAGCAGCCCCAGCGGGGGCAACACTGAAGCTTTCTTT. Translation gives CASSPSGGNTEAFF.

This chain connects TRBV7-9 to TRBJ1-5; D is possibly TRBD1 (5 bases). V lost 4 bases and J lost 7, with 17 bases in between. The germline V gene encodes CDR1 SEHNR and CDR2 FQNEAQ (reference sequence). This CDR3 spans 15 amino acids. The CDR3 DNA reads TGTGCCAGCAGCTACGGTACAGGTTCCTTCCAGCCCCAGCATTTT. Translated, it gives CASSYGTGSFQPQHF. The full variable domain, its missing parts supplied by reference TRBV7-9 and TRBJ1-5, is DTGVSQNPRHKITKRGQNVTFRCDPISEHNRLYWYRQTLGQGPEFLTYFQNEAQLEKSRLLSDRFSAERPKGSFSTLEIQRTEQGDSAMYLCASSYGTGSFQPQHFGDGTRLSIL.

The chain employs TRBV7-2 and TRBJ1-1; the match to TRBD1 covers 9 bases. This CDR3 is built from 15 residues. Trimming cost V 5 bases and J 8 bases; bases outside gene matches: 12. Germline CDR1 is SGHTA and CDR2 is FQGNSA. The CDR3 DNA follows: TGTGCCAGCAGCCCAGGACAGGGGAATAGGGAAGAAGCTTTCTTT. It yields the protein CASSPGQGNREEAFF. The full variable domain, its missing parts supplied by reference TRBV7-2 and TRBJ1-1, is GAGVSQSPSNKVTEKGKDVELRCDPISGHTALYWYRQSLGQGLEFLIYFQGNSAPDKSGLPSDRFSAERTGGSVSTLTIQRTQQEDSAVYLCASSPGQGNREEAFFGQGTRLTVV.

V is TRBV7-9 and J is TRBJ2-7; 7 bases fit TRBD2. The CDR3 contains 13 residues. V lost 2 bases to trimming and J lost 5 bases; unmatched junction nucleotides: 3. The V gene's germline CDR1 is SEHNR and CDR2 FQNEAQ (reference sequence). CDR3 sequence: CASSLSSGNEQYF. CDR3 nucleotides: TGTGCCAGCAGCTTATCCAGCGGGAACGAGCAGTACTTC.

This clone showed up just once. V and J are TRBV6-5 and TRBJ2-5; 8 bases match TRBD2. The CDR3 totals 16 residues. V gave up 2 bases and J gave up 0 bases; unmatched junction bases: 5. Per germline, CDR1 MNHEY and CDR2 SVGAGI. CDR3 sequence: CASSYTAGDYQETQYF. The CDR3 coding sequence is TGTGCCAGCAGTTACACAGCGGGGGATTACCAAGAGACCCAGTACTTC.